This T cell receptor beta chain was retrieved from a study of blood T cell repertoires in COVID-19. Study overall: The samples span acute and convalescent COVID-19 from the United States, Italy and Spain.

Method: immunoSEQ multiplex PCR; TCRdb's copy keeps in-frame clones and lacks some. This table holds under 20,000 clones, 85% to 95% found once. This TCR came from a human donor in a cohort sampled during active COVID-19. What was sequenced was peripheral blood.

CDR3 nucleotide sequence: TGTGCCAGCAGCTCTAGCGGGGGGTTCGTCGAGCAGTACTTC. Protein: CASSSSGGFVEQYF. The J gene is TRBJ2-7, the V gene TRBV7-9; TRBD2 matches 11 bases. This CDR3 is 14 amino acids long. The junction had 5 bases not matched to a gene; V was cut back by 4 bases and J by 6 bases. Germline loops: CDR1 SEHNR, CDR2 FQNEAQ (reference sequence).